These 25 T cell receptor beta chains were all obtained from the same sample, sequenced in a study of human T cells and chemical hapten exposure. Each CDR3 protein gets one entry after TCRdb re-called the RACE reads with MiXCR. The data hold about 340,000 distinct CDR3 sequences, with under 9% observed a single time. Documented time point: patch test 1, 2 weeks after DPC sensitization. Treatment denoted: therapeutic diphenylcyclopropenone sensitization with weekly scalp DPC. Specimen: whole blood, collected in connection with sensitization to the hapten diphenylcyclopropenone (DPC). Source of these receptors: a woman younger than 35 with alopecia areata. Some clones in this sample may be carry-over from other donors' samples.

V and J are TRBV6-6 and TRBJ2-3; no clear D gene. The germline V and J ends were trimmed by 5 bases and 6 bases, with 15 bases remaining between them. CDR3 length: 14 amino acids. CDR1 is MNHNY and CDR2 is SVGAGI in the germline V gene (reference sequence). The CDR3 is CASSPVASLDTQYF. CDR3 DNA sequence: TGTGCCAGCAGTCCTGTCGCCAGTTTGGATACGCAGTATTTT.

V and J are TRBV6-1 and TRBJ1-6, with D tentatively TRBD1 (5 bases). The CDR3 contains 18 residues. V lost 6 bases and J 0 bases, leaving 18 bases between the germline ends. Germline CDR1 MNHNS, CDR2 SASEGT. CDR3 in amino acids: CASSRGAGLTSYNSPLHF. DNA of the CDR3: TGTGCCAGCAGCCGCGGGGCAGGGCTGACCTCCTATAATTCACCCCTCCACTTT.

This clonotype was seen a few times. The CDR3 protein is CASTLGGGNSPLHF. CDR3 sequence (DNA): TGCGCCAGCACCTTAGGAGGGGGCAATTCACCCCTCCACTTT. The chain uses TRBV5-1 and TRBJ1-6; 7 bases map to TRBD1. Unmatched junction bases numbered 7, after V lost 6 bases and J lost 7 bases. Germline V gives CDR1 SGHRS, CDR2 YFSETQ. This CDR3 has 14 amino acids.

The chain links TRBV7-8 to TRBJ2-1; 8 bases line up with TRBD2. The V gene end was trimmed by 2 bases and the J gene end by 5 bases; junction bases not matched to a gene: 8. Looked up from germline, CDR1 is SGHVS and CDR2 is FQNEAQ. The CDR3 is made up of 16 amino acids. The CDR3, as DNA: TGTGCCAGCAGCTTATACCGCGGGGGGTCTCACAATGAGCAGTTCTTC. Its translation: CASSLYRGGSHNEQFF.

CDR3 coding DNA: TGTGCCAGCAGCCAAGATCCGGGGTTCACCGGGGAGCTGTTTTTT. Translated, it gives CASSQDPGFTGELFF. The rearrangement uses TRBV14 and TRBJ2-2; D possibly corresponds to TRBD2 (5 bases). The germline V gene encodes CDR1 SGHDN and CDR2 FVKESK. V was cut by 0 bases and J by 4 bases, with 9 bases left in between. The CDR3 spans 15 residues.

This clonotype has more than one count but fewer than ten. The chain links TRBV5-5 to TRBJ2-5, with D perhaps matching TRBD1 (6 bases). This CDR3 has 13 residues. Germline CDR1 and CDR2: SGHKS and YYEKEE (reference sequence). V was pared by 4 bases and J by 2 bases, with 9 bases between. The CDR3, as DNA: TGTGCCAGCAGCGTACAGGGTCAAGAGACCCAGTACTTC. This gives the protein CASSVQGQETQYF.

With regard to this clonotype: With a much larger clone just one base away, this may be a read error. The CDR3 protein is CASRQAGTYSGNTIYF. The DNA of the CDR3 is TGTGCCAGCAGGCAAGCTGGGACCTACTCTGGAAACACCATATATTTT. The V and J genes are TRBV3-1 and TRBJ1-3; possibly TRBD1 for D (5 bases). This CDR3 is built from 16 residues. Germline CDR1 LGHDT, CDR2 YNNKEL (reference sequence).

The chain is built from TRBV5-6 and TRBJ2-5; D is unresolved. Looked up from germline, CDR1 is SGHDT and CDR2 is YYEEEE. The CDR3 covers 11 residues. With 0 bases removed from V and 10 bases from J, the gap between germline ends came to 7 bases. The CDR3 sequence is CASSLGWDQYF. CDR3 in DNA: TGTGCCAGCAGCTTGGGATGGGACCAGTACTTC.

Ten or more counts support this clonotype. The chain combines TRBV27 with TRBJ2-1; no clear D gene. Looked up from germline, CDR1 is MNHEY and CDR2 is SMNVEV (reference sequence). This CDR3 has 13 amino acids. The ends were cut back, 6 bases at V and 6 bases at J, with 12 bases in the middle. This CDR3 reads CASSLTSPNEQFF. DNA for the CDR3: TGTGCCAGCAGCCTGACCTCACCCAATGAGCAGTTCTTC.

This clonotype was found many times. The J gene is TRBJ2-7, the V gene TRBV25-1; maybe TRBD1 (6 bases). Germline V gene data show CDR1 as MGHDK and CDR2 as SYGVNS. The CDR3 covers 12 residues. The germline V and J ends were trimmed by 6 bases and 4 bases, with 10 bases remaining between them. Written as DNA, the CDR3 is TGTGCCAGCAGCCAGAGGGGGTACGAGCAGTACTTC. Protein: CASSQRGYEQYF.

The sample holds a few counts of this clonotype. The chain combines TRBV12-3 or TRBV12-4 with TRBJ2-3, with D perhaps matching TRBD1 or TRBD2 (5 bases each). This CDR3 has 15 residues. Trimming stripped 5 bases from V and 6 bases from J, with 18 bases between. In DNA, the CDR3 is TGTGCCAGCAGTCGGGGCGGTTTTAGGACGGATACGCAGTATTTT. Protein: CASSRGGFRTDTQYF.

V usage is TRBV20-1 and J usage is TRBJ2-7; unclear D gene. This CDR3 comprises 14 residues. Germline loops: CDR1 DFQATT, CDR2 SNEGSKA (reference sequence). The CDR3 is CSPRTQKVRAEQYF. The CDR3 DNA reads TGCAGCCCCAGAACACAGAAGGTTCGCGCCGAGCAGTACTTC.

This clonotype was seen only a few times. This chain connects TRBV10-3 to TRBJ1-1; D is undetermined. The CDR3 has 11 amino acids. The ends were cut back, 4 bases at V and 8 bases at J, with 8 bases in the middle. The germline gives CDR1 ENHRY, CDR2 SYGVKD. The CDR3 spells CAISGSWEAFF. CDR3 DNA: TGTGCCATCAGTGGGTCATGGGAAGCTTTCTTT.

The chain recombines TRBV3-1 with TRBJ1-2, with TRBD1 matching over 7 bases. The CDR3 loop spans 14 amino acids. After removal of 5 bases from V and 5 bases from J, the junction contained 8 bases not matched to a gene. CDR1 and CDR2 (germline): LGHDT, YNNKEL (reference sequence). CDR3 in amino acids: CASSRRDRPYGYTF. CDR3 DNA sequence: TGTGCCAGCAGCAGGAGGGACAGACCGTATGGCTACACCTTC.

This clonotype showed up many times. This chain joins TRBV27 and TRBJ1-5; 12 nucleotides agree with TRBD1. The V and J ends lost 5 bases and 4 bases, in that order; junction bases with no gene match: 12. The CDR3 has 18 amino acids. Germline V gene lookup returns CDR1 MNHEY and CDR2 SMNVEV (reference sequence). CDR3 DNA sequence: TGTGCCAGCAGTCCCGAAGGGACAGGGGGCTTGGGAAATCAGCCCCAGCATTTT. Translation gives CASSPEGTGGLGNQPQHF.

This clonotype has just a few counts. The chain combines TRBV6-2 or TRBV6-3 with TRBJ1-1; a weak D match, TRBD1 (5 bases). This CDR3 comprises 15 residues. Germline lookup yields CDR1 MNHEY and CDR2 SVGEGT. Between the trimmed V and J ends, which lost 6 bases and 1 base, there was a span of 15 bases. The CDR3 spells CASRVQALSNTEAFF. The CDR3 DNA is TGTGCCAGCAGGGTACAGGCTCTCTCGAACACTGAAGCTTTCTTT.

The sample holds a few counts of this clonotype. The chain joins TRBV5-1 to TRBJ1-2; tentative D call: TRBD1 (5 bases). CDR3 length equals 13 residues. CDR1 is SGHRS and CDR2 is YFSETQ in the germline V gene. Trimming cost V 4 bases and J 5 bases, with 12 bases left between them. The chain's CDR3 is CASSGITGYGYTF. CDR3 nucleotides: TGCGCCAGCAGCGGAATTACAGGTTATGGCTACACCTTC.

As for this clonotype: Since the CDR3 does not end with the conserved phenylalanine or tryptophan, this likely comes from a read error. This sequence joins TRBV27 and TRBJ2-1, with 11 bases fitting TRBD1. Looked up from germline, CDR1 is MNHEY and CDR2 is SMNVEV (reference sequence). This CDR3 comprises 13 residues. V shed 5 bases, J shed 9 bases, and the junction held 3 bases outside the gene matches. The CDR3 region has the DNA TGTGCCAGCAGTCGGACAGGGGGCAGTGAGCAGTTCTCC. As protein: CASSRTGGSEQFS.

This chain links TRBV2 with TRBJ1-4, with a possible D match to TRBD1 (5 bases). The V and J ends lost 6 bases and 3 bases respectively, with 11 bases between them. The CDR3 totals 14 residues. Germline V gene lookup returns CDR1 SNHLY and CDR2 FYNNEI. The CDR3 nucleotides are TGTGCCAGCAGCGAGGACACCTCTAATGAAAAACTGTTTTTT. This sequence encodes CASSEDTSNEKLFF. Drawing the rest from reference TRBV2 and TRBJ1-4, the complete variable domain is EPEVTQTPSHQVTQMGQEVILRCVPISNHLYFYWYRQILGQKVEFLVSFYNNEISEKSEIFDDQFSVERPDGSNFTLKIRSTKLEDSAMYFCASSEDTSNEKLFFGSGTQLSVL.

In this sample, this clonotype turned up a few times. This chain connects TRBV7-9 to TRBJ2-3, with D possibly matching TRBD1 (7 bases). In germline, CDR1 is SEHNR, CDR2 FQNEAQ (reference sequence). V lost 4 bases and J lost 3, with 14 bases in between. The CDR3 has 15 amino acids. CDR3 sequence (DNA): TGTGCCAGCAGCTACCAGGGGGGAACTACAGATACGCAGTATTTT. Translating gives CASSYQGGTTDTQYF.

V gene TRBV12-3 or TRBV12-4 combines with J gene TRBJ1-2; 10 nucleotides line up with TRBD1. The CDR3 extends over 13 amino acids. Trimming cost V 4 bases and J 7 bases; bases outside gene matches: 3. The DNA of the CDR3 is TGTGCCAGCAGTTCCTGGGACAGGGGTGGCTACACCTTC. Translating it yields CASSSWDRGGYTF.

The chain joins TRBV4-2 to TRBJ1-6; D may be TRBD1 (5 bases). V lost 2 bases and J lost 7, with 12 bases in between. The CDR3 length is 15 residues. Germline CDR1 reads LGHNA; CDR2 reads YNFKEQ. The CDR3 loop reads CASSQTGRGNSPLHF. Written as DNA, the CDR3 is TGTGCCAGCAGCCAAACAGGACGGGGGAATTCACCCCTCCACTTT.

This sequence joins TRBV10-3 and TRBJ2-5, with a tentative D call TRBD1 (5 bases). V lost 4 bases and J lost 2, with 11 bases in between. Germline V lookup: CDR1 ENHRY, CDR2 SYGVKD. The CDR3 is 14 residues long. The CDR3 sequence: CAISGTDRQETQYF. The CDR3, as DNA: TGTGCCATCAGTGGGACCGACAGACAAGAGACCCAGTACTTC.

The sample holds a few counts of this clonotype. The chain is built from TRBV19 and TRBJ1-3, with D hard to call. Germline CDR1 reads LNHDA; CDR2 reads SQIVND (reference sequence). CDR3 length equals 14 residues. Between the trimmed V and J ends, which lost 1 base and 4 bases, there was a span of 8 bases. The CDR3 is CASSIGADGNTIYF. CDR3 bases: TGTGCCAGTAGTATAGGGGCGGACGGAAACACCATATATTTT.

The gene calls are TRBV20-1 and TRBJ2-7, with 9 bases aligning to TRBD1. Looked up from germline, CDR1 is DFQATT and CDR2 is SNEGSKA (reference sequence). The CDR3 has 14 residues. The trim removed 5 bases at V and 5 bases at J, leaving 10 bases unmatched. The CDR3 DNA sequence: TGCAGTGCTCACAATCCGGGACAGGGTAACGAGCAGTACTTC. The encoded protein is CSAHNPGQGNEQYF.